One and the same sample provided the 14 T cell receptor beta chains below, sequenced in a study of cytomegalovirus exposure and HLA in healthy donors. The PCR employed 60 Vbeta primers together with 13 Jbeta primers. Libraries were prepared by immunoSEQ multiplex PCR; TCRdb keeps only in-frame clonotypes and omits some of them. The sample comprises fewer than 250,000 clones, about 90% of which are singletons, and under 1.2% rests with the top ten. The sequencing sample was made of PBMCs. Receptor source: a boy younger than 10 in good health and CMV-seronegative.

The V and J genes are TRBV5-1 and TRBJ2-7, with TRBD1 matching 7 bases. Per the germline V gene, CDR1 is SGHRS and CDR2 is YFSETQ. J was trimmed by 5 bases and V by 4 bases; bases with no gene match: 9. This CDR3 region has 14 residues. As DNA, the CDR3 is TGCGCCAGCAGCCTCCGACAGGGTACCCACGAGCAGTACTTC. This codes for CASSLRQGTHEQYF.

This clone was observed a single time. The chain links TRBV5-1 to TRBJ2-5; perhaps TRBD1 as D (5 bases). Germline V gene data show CDR1 as SGHRS and CDR2 as YFSETQ. V shed 2 bases and J shed 5 bases, with 16 bases lying between them. The CDR3 length is 15 residues. The CDR3 bases are TGCGCCAGCAGCTTCTCTTTGGGGCGTCCGGAGACCCAGTACTTC. Protein: CASSFSLGRPETQYF.

The J gene is TRBJ1-2, the V gene TRBV30; 7 bases match TRBD1. V lost 5 bases, J lost 5 bases, and 5 bases stayed unmatched. CDR1 GTSNPN and CDR2 SVGIG come from the germline V gene (reference sequence). The CDR3 is 12 amino acids. The CDR3 nucleotides read TGTGCCTGGCACAGGGGAATGTATGGCTACACCTTC. It translates to CAWHRGMYGYTF.

The J gene is TRBJ2-1, the V gene TRBV7-3, with 8 bases aligning to TRBD2. The germline gives CDR1 SGHTA, CDR2 FQGTGA. The CDR3 covers 16 residues. The V segment lost 4 bases and the J segment 0 bases; nucleotides outside the gene matches: 5. The CDR3 reads CASSYISGNSYNEQFF. The CDR3 DNA reads TGTGCCAGCAGCTATATTAGCGGGAACTCCTACAATGAGCAGTTCTTC.

This clone was seen only once. V and J are TRBV7-9 and TRBJ2-3; no firm D call. This CDR3 is 17 amino acids long. With 5 bases removed from V and 1 base from J, the gap between germline ends came to 19 bases. Germline CDR1 reads SEHNR; CDR2 reads FQNEAQ (reference sequence). Written as DNA, the CDR3 is TGTGCCAGCAGCCACCGGGTGGGTATCTTGGGCACAGATACGCAGTATTTT. It is translated as CASSHRVGILGTDTQYF.

The rearrangement links TRBV5-1 to TRBJ2-3; no clear D. V was cut by 3 bases and J by 6 bases, with 11 bases left in between. This CDR3 region has 13 residues. CDR1 is SGHRS, CDR2 YFSETQ, per germline. CDR3 amino acids: CASSSLRSDTQYF. The CDR3 DNA reads as TGCGCCAGCAGCTCTCTAAGAAGCGATACGCAGTATTTT.

This chain uses TRBV18 with TRBJ1-2; D is ambiguous. The CDR3 has 15 residues. The germline gives CDR1 KGHSH, CDR2 LQKENI. With 3 bases removed from V and 4 bases from J, the gap between germline ends came to 15 bases. CDR3 amino acids: CASSPDSQISYGYTF. The CDR3 DNA reads TGTGCCAGCTCACCTGATTCACAGATTTCCTATGGCTACACCTTC.

The gene calls are TRBV5-6 and TRBJ1-2, with D possibly matching TRBD1 (5 bases). The CDR3 sequence is 11 residues long. Trimming took off 7 bases at V and 6 bases at J, with 10 bases between the two ends. In germline, CDR1 is SGHDT, CDR2 YYEEEE. CDR3 in amino acids: CASAGGNGYTF. The CDR3 DNA sequence: TGTGCCAGCGCCGGGGGTAATGGCTACACCTTC.

This chain links TRBV11-2 with TRBJ2-5; TRBD2 matches 9 bases. Per germline, CDR1 SGHAT and CDR2 FQNNGV. The CDR3 extends over 15 amino acids. Trimming took 4 bases from V and 4 from J; bases not matched to a gene: 7. CDR3 bases: TGTGCCAGCAGCTCGGATAGCGGGAGCGGAGAGACCCAGTACTTC. Protein sequence: CASSSDSGSGETQYF.

This clone came up once. This chain connects TRBV7-2 to TRBJ2-1, with 10 bases lining up with TRBD2. This CDR3 is built from 16 residues. Germline V lookup: CDR1 SGHTA, CDR2 FQGNSA. With V trimmed by 3 bases and J by 7 bases, 9 bases remained unmatched. CDR3 nucleotides: TGTGCCAGCAGCTTGCGTCCAAGCGGGGGGGCGAATGAGCAGTTCTTC. Translating gives CASSLRPSGGANEQFF.

The rearrangement links TRBV9 to TRBJ1-1; TRBD1 matches at 8 bases. Germline V gene lookup returns CDR1 SGDLS and CDR2 YYNGEE. The CDR3 consists of 14 residues. The V gene end was trimmed by 4 bases and the J gene end by 8 bases; junction bases not matched to a gene: 10. The CDR3 DNA follows: TGTGCCAGCAGCCCCGGACAGGGCCGTAGGGAAGCTTTCTTT. Translated: CASSPGQGRREAFF. Filled out from reference TRBV9 and TRBJ1-1, the complete variable domain reads DSGVTQTPKHLITATGQRVTLRCSPRSGDLSVYWYQQSLDQGLQFLIQYYNGEERAKGNILERFSAQQFPDLHSELNLSSLELGDSALYFCASSPGQGRREAFFGQGTRLTVV.

In this sample, this clone turned up once. The V gene is TRBV27, the J gene TRBJ1-2, with D perhaps TRBD1 (5 bases). The CDR3 consists of 14 residues. Trimming stripped 7 bases from V and 3 bases from J, with 15 bases between. Germline V gene sequence: CDR1 MNHEY, CDR2 SMNVEV (reference sequence). The chain's CDR3 is CASTRGAGHYGYTF. In DNA, the CDR3 is TGTGCCAGCACCCGTGGTGCAGGGCACTATGGCTACACCTTC.

The chain has TRBV2 and TRBJ1-1, with D perhaps matching TRBD1 (5 bases). Germline values: CDR1 SNHLY, CDR2 FYNNEI. Trimming cost V 2 bases and J 0 bases, with 7 bases left between them. The CDR3 has 14 residues. The CDR3 is CASSEKGMNTEAFF. CDR3 sequence (DNA): TGTGCCAGCAGTGAAAAGGGGATGAACACTGAAGCTTTCTTT. Using reference TRBV2 and TRBJ1-1 for the parts outside the CDR3, the full variable domain is EPEVTQTPSHQVTQMGQEVILRCVPISNHLYFYWYRQILGQKVEFLVSFYNNEISEKSEIFDDQFSVERPDGSNFTLKIRSTKLEDSAMYFCASSEKGMNTEAFFGQGTRLTVV.

Here the CDR3 reads CASSRSSYYEQYF. CDR3 bases: TGTGCCAGTAGTCGGTCTAGTTACTACGAGCAGTACTTC. V gene TRBV19 combines with J gene TRBJ2-7; no firm D call. Germline V gene data show CDR1 as LNHDA and CDR2 as SQIVND (reference sequence). Deletions cut 5 bases from V and 3 bases from J, with 11 bases between. The CDR3 is made up of 13 amino acids.